The 3 T cell receptor beta chains given below trace back to one sample, sequenced in a study of a mutant IDH1 vaccine in newly diagnosed glioma. Libraries were prepared by immunoSEQ multiplex PCR; TCRdb keeps only in-frame clonotypes and omits some of them. The sample has around 80,000 clones, around 85% seen once. Their recognized antigens are unknown. Time point meaning: week 23, last vaccination. Vaccinated patients received 300 ug of mutant IDH1 20-mer peptide per dose, with topical imiquimod. Sequences were derived from PBMCs, sampled from a glioma patient whose treatment included an IDH1 peptide vaccine. The origin of the receptors is a woman between 45 and 60 years old with glioma.

The genes are TRBV27 and TRBJ2-1, with 9 bases lining up with TRBD2. Per the germline V gene, CDR1 is MNHEY and CDR2 is SMNVEV (reference sequence). The CDR3 totals 12 residues. The ends lost 11 bases at V and 8 bases at J; junction bases unmatched: 7. CDR3 protein: CARRTSEDEQFF. The CDR3 DNA reads as TGTGCCCGACGGACTAGCGAGGATGAGCAGTTCTTC.

V is TRBV19 and J is TRBJ2-3, with D maybe TRBD1 (6 bases). V lost 9 bases and J 5 bases, leaving 15 bases between the germline ends. This CDR3 contains 13 residues. In germline, CDR1 is LNHDA, CDR2 SQIVND (reference sequence). DNA of the CDR3: TGTGCCAGCACCGGACAGAGGAGAGATACGCAGTATTTT. It specifies CASTGQRRDTQYF. Full variable domain (rest looked up from reference TRBV19 and TRBJ2-3): DGGITQSPKYLFRKEGQNVTLSCEQNLNHDAMYWYRQDPGQGLRLIYYSQIVNDFQKGDIAEGYSVSREKKESFPLTVTSAQKNPTAFYLCASTGQRRDTQYFGPGTRLTVL.

The chain has TRBV5-1 and TRBJ1-4, with D tentatively TRBD1 (5 bases). Germline-derived CDR1 and CDR2 are SGHRS and YFSETQ. The CDR3 consists of 14 residues. V dropped 5 bases and J dropped 3 bases, with 11 bases sitting between them. CDR3 coding DNA: TGCGCCAGCAGTCGGGCAGGGCCTAATGAAAAACTGTTTTTT. Its protein product is CASSRAGPNEKLFF. The whole variable domain, remainder taken from reference TRBV5-1 and TRBJ1-4, is KAGVTQTPRYLIKTRGQQVTLSCSPISGHRSVSWYQQTPGQGLQFLFEYFSETQRNKGNFPGRFSGRQFSNSRSEMNVSTLELGDSALYLCASSRAGPNEKLFFGSGTQLSVL.